This T cell receptor beta chain was identified during a study of T cells in Graves' hyperthyroidism and ophthalmopathy (dated by TCRdb to about 2019). As for the study more broadly: Peripheral blood samples were taken at the time of initial diagnosis, prior to any treatment. To identify distinguishing TCR V-J signatures, a discovery cohort of 90 to 100 patients was used, comprising some 43 with Graves' ophthalmopathy and some 60 with stable Graves' hyperthyroidism. An independent validation cohort of under 20 hyperthyroidism patients and more than 15 patients who later progressed to ophthalmopathy tested prospective prediction of ophthalmopathy. The 85 to 100 discovery patients were divided at random into training and test sets in a 7:3 ratio. The study also compared thyroid tissue and blood T-cell repertoires from about 6 Graves' hyperthyroidism patients. After sampling, hyperthyroidism patients received methimazole starting at 30 mg daily, and ophthalmopathy patients received high-dose intravenous methylprednisolone. TCR Vbeta CDR3 sequencing of approximately 140 peripheral blood samples (roughly 41 ophthalmopathy, roughly 72 hyperthyroidism and 17 progressor patients) is reported in the paper.

The TCR beta CDR3 regions were amplified from the RNA transcripts. The TCR CDR3 was subjected to a first round of RT-PCR using the HTBI primer set and the Qiagen OneStep RT-PCR kit. The libraries were constructed in a second round of multiplex PCR and then size-selected and purified. Libraries were sequenced paired-end with 100 bp reads on an Illumina HiSeq2000. On the study's bioinformatics: SOAPnuke was used to process the raw data, with reads discarded if the reads contained adapters or uncalled bases, had a mean Phred below 15, or lacked an exact constant-primer or identifier match. High-quality paired reads were merged with COPE v1.2.5, and unique nucleotide sequences were defined as clonotypes. MiTCR v1.1 was used to align the clonotypes against IMGT TRBV, TRBD and TRBJ reference segments. The analysis was restricted to V-J combinations with a frequency above 0.0001, which together covered about 99% of the repertoires. A TCS score was defined as the ratio between F50 (clonal expansion) and ExV (chaos), using BLOSUM62-based TCRdist between CDR3 peptides within each V-J. Welch's t-statistics and random forest reduced 500 to 550 V-J features to 10 to 15, which were used in a naive Bayes classifier (R e1071). Thyroid-blood repertoire similarity was quantified with the Morisita-Horn index. TCRdb took the public reads, trimmed them with fastp at Q25, ran MiXCR for clone calling and kept in-frame beta chains. Merged by CDR3 protein, the rows form single entries marked with the most common genes and DNA. The V and J calls follow TCRdb's processing rather than the paper's. This sample is represented by hundreds of thousands of distinct CDR3 sequences; 30% to 40% of them were singletons. Of the sample, approximately 31% falls within the top ten clones.

From the cysteine through the phenylalanine, the CDR3 covers 14 amino acids. Only the CDR3 part of the read is kept: 42 bases, read in frame from the first base. V sheds 5 bases and J sheds 4 bases, leaving 15 bases between their ends. Stable Graves' hyperthyroidism was defined as the absence of progression to ophthalmopathy over 18 months of follow-up. Hyperthyroidism patients were newly diagnosed, with disease duration under 2 months, and aged 18 to 65 years. Exclusion was applied to patients with uncontrolled infections, other autoimmune diseases, pregnancy or lactation. Diagnoses were based on clinical symptoms, serum thyroxine and TRAb, thyroid ultrasound and orbital computed tomography. PBMCs were isolated from roughly 10 ml of fresh peripheral blood by Ficoll-Paque density gradient centrifugation. Total RNA was extracted using Trizol reagent, and RNA quality was assessed on an Agilent 2100 Bioanalyzer.

This clonotype was picked up a small number of times. The target of this receptor is not known. No qualities accompany the bases; no much larger clone lies one base away. The paper as a whole reports these results and caveats: In cross-validation, a model built on a 13 V-J signature told ophthalmopathy apart from stable hyperthyroidism with approximately 90% sensitivity and around 83% specificity, and in testing the same model reached 80%/75%. Most expanded thyroid clonotypes (frequency above 0.001) were also found in blood, which suggests that blood repertoires may mirror thyroid immune responses. In validation, the model predicted progression to ophthalmopathy a median of about 5.9 months before onset, with about 70% sensitivity and roughly 73% specificity. Sample size was not statistically predetermined, and blinding of investigators to group allocation was not performed.

This receptor was identified in a woman aged 40 to 50 with Graves' hyperthyroidism. The specimen was blood. Rearrangement joined TRBV12-3 or TRBV12-4 to TRBJ2-7, with a weak D call of TRBD1 (5 bases match). The DNA is TGTGCCAGCAGTCCCTCAGGGCCCCCTTACGAGCAGTACTTC. This gives the protein CASSPSGPPYEQYF.